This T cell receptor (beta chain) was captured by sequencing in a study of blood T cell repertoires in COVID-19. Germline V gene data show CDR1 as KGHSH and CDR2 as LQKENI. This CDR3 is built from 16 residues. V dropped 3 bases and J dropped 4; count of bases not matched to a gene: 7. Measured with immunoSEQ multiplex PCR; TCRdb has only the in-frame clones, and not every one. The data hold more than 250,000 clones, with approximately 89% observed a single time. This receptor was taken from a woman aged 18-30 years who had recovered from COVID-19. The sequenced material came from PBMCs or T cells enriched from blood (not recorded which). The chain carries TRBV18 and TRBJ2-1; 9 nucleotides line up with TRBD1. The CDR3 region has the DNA TGTGCCAGCTCACCGCCCGGAGGACAGGGGTACAATGAGCAGTTCTTC. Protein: CASSPPGGQGYNEQFF.